The 15 T cell receptor beta chains below were found in one sample sequenced in a study of blood T cell repertoires in COVID-19. TCRdb keeps only in-frame clones here, not all; method: immunoSEQ multiplex PCR. The sample lists about 45,000 clones, 90% seen once, with roughly 6.1% in the top ten. The sample comprised peripheral blood. These receptors came from a human donor in a cohort sampled during active COVID-19.

The V and J genes are TRBV6-2 or TRBV6-3 and TRBJ1-2; 8 positions agree with TRBD1. Germline lookup yields CDR1 MNHEY and CDR2 SVGEGT. The CDR3 is made up of 14 amino acids. J gave up 6 bases and V 2 bases, and 5 bases lay outside the gene matches. CDR3 sequence: CASSYRQGINGYTF. CDR3 coding DNA: TGTGCCAGCAGTTACCGACAGGGGATTAATGGCTACACCTTC.

The CDR3 DNA reads TGTGCCACCAGCCTAGCGGGGAGCTCCTACGAGCAGTACTTC. It codes for CATSLAGSSYEQYF. The chain carries TRBV15 and TRBJ2-7; 9 bases align to TRBD2. Trimming at V came to 5 bases and at J to 0 bases, leaving 2 bases not matched to a gene. The CDR3 is 14 residues long. Germline values: CDR1 LNHNV, CDR2 YYDKDF (reference sequence).

The chain combines TRBV27 with TRBJ1-2; 8 positions agree with TRBD1. With V trimmed by 5 bases and J by 14 bases, 16 bases remained unmatched. CDR1 and CDR2 from the germline V gene are MNHEY and SMNVEV (reference sequence). There are 14 residues in the CDR3. This CDR3 reads CASSPAGTGAPETF. CDR3 bases: TGTGCCAGCAGTCCCGCCGGGACAGGCGCTCCTGAAACCTTC.

Points on this clone: The DNA is omitted, as the CDR3 cannot be located on it reliably, and the CDR3 follows TCRdb's listing. CDR3 sequence: CASPGTGEVLLHQHF. The chain employs TRBV28 and TRBJ1-5; the D call TRBD1 from the table was never checked on the DNA. Germline lookup yields CDR1 MDHEN and CDR2 SYDVKM. The CDR3 is made up of 15 amino acids, end residues included.

The chain is built from TRBV7-2 and TRBJ1-3, with D perhaps matching TRBD1 (5 bases). Germline loops: CDR1 SGHTA, CDR2 FQGNSA. The CDR3 runs to 16 residues. Trimming took 5 bases from V and 8 from J, leaving 22 bases between them. The CDR3 region is CASSHDLGRAVDTIYF. Written as DNA, the CDR3 is TGTGCCAGCAGCCACGATTTGGGCAGGGCAGTCGACACCATATATTTT. The complete variable domain, with remaining parts taken from reference TRBV7-2 and TRBJ1-3, reads GAGVSQSPSNKVTEKGKDVELRCDPISGHTALYWYRQSLGQGLEFLIYFQGNSAPDKSGLPSDRFSAERTGGSVSTLTIQRTQQEDSAVYLCASSHDLGRAVDTIYFGEGSWLTVV.

The chain couples TRBV12-3 or TRBV12-4 to TRBJ1-5, with D perhaps TRBD1 (5 bases). The length of the CDR3 is 13 residues. Trimming shortened V by 5 bases and J by 6 bases, and 11 bases separated the two germline ends. CDR3 in amino acids: CASSQGGGQPQHF. For the CDR3, the DNA is TGTGCCAGCAGTCAGGGAGGTGGTCAGCCCCAGCATTTT.

The rearrangement joins TRBV25-1 to TRBJ1-4; the match to TRBD1 covers 11 bases. From germline, CDR1 is MGHDK and CDR2 SYGVNS. Germline trimming cut 5 bases from V and 7 bases from J; bases unmatched to any gene: 6. CDR3 size: 15 residues. CDR3: CASSNPGTGGEKLFF. The CDR3 DNA sequence: TGTGCCAGCAGTAACCCCGGGACAGGGGGTGAAAAACTGTTTTTT.

The gene calls are TRBV5-6 and TRBJ2-7; perhaps TRBD1 as D (5 bases). Deletions cut 4 bases from V and 1 base from J, with 9 bases between. Germline assignment: CDR1 SGHDT and CDR2 YYEEEE. The CDR3 is 13 amino acids. CDR3 sequence: CASSRGRSYEQYF. The CDR3 coding sequence is TGTGCCAGCAGCAGGGGCAGGTCCTACGAGCAGTACTTC.

The chain combines TRBV5-4 with TRBJ2-6; 7 bases are a match to TRBD1. The CDR3 sequence is 15 residues long. Germline assignment: CDR1 SGHNT and CDR2 YYREEE (reference sequence). Losses at the gene ends were 8 bases for V and 0 bases for J; bases not matched to a gene: 5. The CDR3 DNA sequence: TGTGCCAGTGGACAGGCAAACTCTGGGGCCAACGTCCTGACTTTC. This sequence encodes CASGQANSGANVLTF.

This chain uses TRBV9 with TRBJ2-2, with 12 bases fitting TRBD2. Losses at the gene ends were 4 bases for V and 6 bases for J; bases not matched to a gene: 10. CDR1 is SGDLS, CDR2 YYNGEE, per germline. This CDR3 spans 17 amino acids. The CDR3 loop reads CASSPTSGSQIAGELFF. In DNA form, the CDR3 reads TGTGCCAGCAGCCCGACTAGCGGGAGTCAGATCGCCGGGGAGCTGTTTTTT. The whole variable domain, remainder taken from reference TRBV9 and TRBJ2-2, is DSGVTQTPKHLITATGQRVTLRCSPRSGDLSVYWYQQSLDQGLQFLIQYYNGEERAKGNILERFSAQQFPDLHSELNLSSLELGDSALYFCASSPTSGSQIAGELFFGEGSRLTVL.

This sequence joins TRBV5-6 and TRBJ2-1; 9 nucleotides align to TRBD2. The CDR3 is 15 amino acids. Germline V gene lookup returns CDR1 SGHDT and CDR2 YYEEEE. V gave up 1 base and J gave up 6 bases; unmatched junction bases: 5. The CDR3 coding sequence is TGTGCCAGCAGCTTGTATGCGGGAGGGCCCAATGAGCAGTTCTTC. As protein: CASSLYAGGPNEQFF.

The V call is TRBV3-1 (or the pseudogene TRBV3-2), the J call TRBJ2-7; 9 bases are a match to TRBD2. Germline V gene lookup returns CDR1 LGHDT and CDR2 YNNKEL (reference sequence). Trimming took 2 bases from V and 5 from J; bases not matched to a gene: 4. The length of the CDR3 is 14 residues. The CDR3 region is CASSQLAGKNEQYF. The DNA of the CDR3 is TGTGCCAGCAGCCAACTAGCGGGAAAGAACGAGCAGTACTTC.

The rearrangement joins TRBV7-9 to TRBJ1-2; TRBD1 is a possible D gene (6 bases). Looked up from germline, CDR1 is SEHNR and CDR2 is FQNEAQ (reference sequence). The CDR3 is made up of 15 amino acids. V was clipped by 1 base and J by 4 bases, with 13 bases between them. This CDR3 reads CASSLEGTQFYGYTF. The CDR3 bases are TGTGCCAGCAGCTTAGAGGGGACACAATTCTATGGCTACACCTTC.

This clone is labeled as medium-sized. V and J are TRBV27 and TRBJ2-7; 10 bases map to TRBD2. The CDR3 contains 13 residues. V shed 2 bases and J 7 bases; nucleotides not matched to a gene: 2. The germline V gene encodes CDR1 MNHEY and CDR2 SMNVEV (reference sequence). The CDR3 DNA reads TGTGCCAGCAGTTTAATAGCGGGAGGTGAGCAGTACTTC. Its translation is CASSLIAGGEQYF.

The chain combines TRBV27 with TRBJ2-1, with a tentative D call TRBD2 (5 bases). V lost 5 bases and J lost 5, with 10 bases in between. Germline V gene sequence: CDR1 MNHEY, CDR2 SMNVEV (reference sequence). This CDR3 contains 13 residues. CDR3 residues: CASSRTAHNEQFF. The CDR3 DNA reads TGTGCCAGCAGTCGGACTGCCCACAATGAGCAGTTCTTC.